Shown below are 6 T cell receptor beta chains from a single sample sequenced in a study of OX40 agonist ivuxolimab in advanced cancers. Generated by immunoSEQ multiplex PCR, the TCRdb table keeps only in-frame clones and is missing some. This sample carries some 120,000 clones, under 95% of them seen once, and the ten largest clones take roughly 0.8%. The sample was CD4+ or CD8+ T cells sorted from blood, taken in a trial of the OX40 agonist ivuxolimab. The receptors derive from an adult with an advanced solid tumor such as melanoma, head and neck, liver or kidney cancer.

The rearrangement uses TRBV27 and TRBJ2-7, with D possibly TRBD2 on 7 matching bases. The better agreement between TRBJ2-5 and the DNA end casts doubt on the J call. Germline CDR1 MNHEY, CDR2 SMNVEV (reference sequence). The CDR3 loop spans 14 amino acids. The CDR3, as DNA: TGTGCCAGCAGAGCAAGGGGGGGCCAAGAGACCCAGTACTTC. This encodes CASRARGGQETQYF.

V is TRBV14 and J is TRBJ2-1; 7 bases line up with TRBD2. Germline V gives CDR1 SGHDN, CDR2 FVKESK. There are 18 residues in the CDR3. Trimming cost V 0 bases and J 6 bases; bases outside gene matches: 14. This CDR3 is CASSQEGLVPPIRNEQFF. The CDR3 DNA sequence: TGTGCCAGCAGCCAAGAAGGACTAGTCCCCCCAATTCGCAATGAGCAGTTCTTC.

CDR3 in amino acids: CASSGQGGISEQFF. As DNA, the CDR3 is TGTGCCAGCAGTGGACAGGGGGGAATAAGTGAGCAGTTCTTC. J is TRBJ2-1 and V is TRBV6-1; TRBD1 matches at 9 bases. The trim removed 4 bases at V and 9 bases at J, leaving 7 bases unmatched. Germline V gives CDR1 MNHNS, CDR2 SASEGT. The CDR3 has 14 residues.

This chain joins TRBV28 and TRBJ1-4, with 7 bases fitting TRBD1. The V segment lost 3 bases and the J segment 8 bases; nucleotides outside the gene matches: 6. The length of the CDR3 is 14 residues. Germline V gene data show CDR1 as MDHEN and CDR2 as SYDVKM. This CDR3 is CASSLMGTEEKLFF. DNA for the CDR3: TGTGCCAGCAGTTTGATGGGGACAGAAGAAAAACTGTTTTTT.

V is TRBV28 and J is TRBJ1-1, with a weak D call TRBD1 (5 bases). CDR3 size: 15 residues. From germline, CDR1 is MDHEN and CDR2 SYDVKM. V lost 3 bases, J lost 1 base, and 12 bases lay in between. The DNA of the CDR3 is TGTGCCAGCAGTTTCGCCAGGGCAAGGAACACTGAAGCTTTCTTT. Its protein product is CASSFARARNTEAFF.

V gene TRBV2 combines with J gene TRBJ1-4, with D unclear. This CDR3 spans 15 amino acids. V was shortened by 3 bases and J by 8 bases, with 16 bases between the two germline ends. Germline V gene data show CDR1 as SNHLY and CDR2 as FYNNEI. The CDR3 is CASSDRTDGREKLFF. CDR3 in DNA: TGTGCCAGCAGTGACCGCACGGATGGGAGAGAAAAACTGTTTTTT. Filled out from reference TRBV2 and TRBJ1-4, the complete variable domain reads EPEVTQTPSHQVTQMGQEVILRCVPISNHLYFYWYRQILGQKVEFLVSFYNNEISEKSEIFDDQFSVERPDGSNFTLKIRSTKLEDSAMYFCASSDRTDGREKLFFGSGTQLSVL.